The present TCR beta chain was sequenced within a study of blood T cell repertoires in COVID-19. This CDR3 contains 12 residues. Trimming left V 5 bases short and J 4 bases short, with 8 bases between. The germline V gene encodes CDR1 SEHNR and CDR2 FQNEAQ (reference sequence). Clones were sequenced by immunoSEQ multiplex PCR, and TCRdb holds only the in-frame ones, with some missing. The sample consists of about 120,000 clones, more than 70% of them appearing once. The sequence came from a man aged 45 to 65 with acute or convalescent COVID-19. The sequenced sample was peripheral blood. The V gene is TRBV7-9, the J gene TRBJ1-1; no definite D call. The CDR3 loop reads CASSPTPTEAFF. CDR3 nucleotide sequence: TGTGCCAGCAGCCCAACTCCCACTGAAGCTTTCTTT.